What follows describes a single T cell receptor (beta chain). The V end lost 7 bases, the J end lost 0 bases, and 5 bases lay between the germline ends. The CDR3 contains 12 residues. Germline V gives CDR1 SNHLY, CDR2 FYNNEI. The sample originates from a study of blood T cell repertoires in COVID-19. Background on the study: Sites in the United States, Italy and Spain provided acute and convalescent COVID-19 samples. PBMCs, B-cell-depleted T cells, or T cells provided the cDNA or gDNA that made up the material.

Only in-frame clones appear in the TCRdb table, and some are missing; sequencing was by immunoSEQ multiplex PCR. The sample lists tens of thousands of clones, 80% to 90% seen once, with roughly 3.6% in the top ten. The chain is built from TRBV2 and TRBJ2-3; D possibly corresponds to TRBD1 (5 bases). Input material: peripheral blood. This clonotype was sampled from a middle-aged man with COVID-19, enrolled during active disease. The CDR3 loop reads CASKGSTDTQYF. CDR3 nucleotide sequence: TGTGCCAGCAAGGGGAGCACAGATACGCAGTATTTT.